The clone carrying this TCR beta chain was observed a handful of times. This entry comes from a study of glioma-infiltrating T cells. Using RNA template, CDR3s of TCR alpha and beta were amplified with iRepertoire arm-PCR. MiXCR, applied by TCRdb to the multiplex PCR reads, yields one record per CDR3 protein. The table includes some 180,000 distinct CDR3 sequences, around 32% detected once. Material for sequencing was glioma tissue, nonneoplastic brain tissue, or PBMCs (not recorded which). The source of this sequence is a human donor with low-grade glioma or glioblastoma, undergoing nonglioma brain surgery, or in good health (not recorded which).

CDR3 coding DNA: TGTGCCAGCAGACTTACAGGGGGTTCGGGTAATGAAAAACTGTTTTTT. Its translation is CASRLTGGSGNEKLFF. This chain connects TRBV6-1 to TRBJ1-4; 8 bases fit TRBD1. With 6 bases clipped from V and 4 bases from J, the junction kept 10 bases outside the gene matches. Germline lookup yields CDR1 MNHNS and CDR2 SASEGT. This CDR3 has 16 residues.